This TCR beta chain was profiled in a study of blood T cell repertoires in COVID-19. At the level of the study: Collection of acute and convalescent COVID-19 samples took place in the United States, Italy and Spain. Sample material is recorded as cDNA or gDNA derived from T cells, B-cell-depleted T cells, or PBMCs.

In terms of age and location, participants ranged from roughly 18 to 90 years and lived in approximately 26 US areas. Assignment of participants to cohorts was predicated upon participant-reported clinical history. V dropped 3 bases and J dropped 6; count of bases not matched to a gene: 9. Germline lookup yields CDR1 LNHDA and CDR2 SQIVND (reference sequence). The CDR3 covers 18 residues. Assay: immunoSEQ multiplex PCR; the TCRdb copy retains only in-frame clones and omits some. The data contain about 200,000 clones, roughly 85% of them singletons. Input material: PBMCs or T cells enriched from blood (not recorded which). The J gene is TRBJ2-1, the V gene TRBV19, with TRBD2 matching 15 bases. The clonotype was recovered from a middle-aged woman with acute COVID-19. The CDR3 sequence is CASSILRTSGRAGNEQFF. CDR3 in DNA: TGTGCCAGTAGTATTCTCCGGACTAGCGGGAGGGCGGGCAATGAGCAGTTCTTC.